The present entry profiles one TCR beta chain with its context. A much larger clonotype is one base distant, so this may be a read error. This entry is derived from a study of blood T cells in healthy people across ages. Alongside a J-beta primer mix, a sample-barcoded 5' primer served in a second PCR lasting 7 to 11 cycles. TCRdb reprocessed the 5' RACE reads via MiXCR and lists one record per CDR3 protein. The sample consists of 1.5 million to 2 million distinct CDR3 sequences, 28% of them appearing once. The CDR3 is 14 residues long. The origin of this receptor is a woman aged 30 to 39 in good health. The V and J genes are TRBV12-3 or TRBV12-4 and TRBJ2-7; D is uncertain. The sequenced material came from blood. The CDR3 region has the DNA TGTGCCAACAGTTTCGCTGGGTCTGACTACGAGCAGTACTTC. It is translated as CANSFAGSDYEQYF.